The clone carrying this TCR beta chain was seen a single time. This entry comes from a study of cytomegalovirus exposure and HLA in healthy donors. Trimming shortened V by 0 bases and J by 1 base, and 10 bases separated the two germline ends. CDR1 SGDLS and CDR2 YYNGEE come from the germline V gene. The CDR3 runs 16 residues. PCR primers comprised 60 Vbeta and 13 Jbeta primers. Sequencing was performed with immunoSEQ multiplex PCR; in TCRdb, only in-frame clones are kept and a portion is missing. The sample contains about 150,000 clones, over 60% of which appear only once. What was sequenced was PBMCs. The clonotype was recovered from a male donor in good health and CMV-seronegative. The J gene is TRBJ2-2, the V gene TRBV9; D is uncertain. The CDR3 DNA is TGTGCCAGCAGCGTAGGCCCTAAATTGAACACCGGGGAGCTGTTTTTT. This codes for CASSVGPKLNTGELFF.